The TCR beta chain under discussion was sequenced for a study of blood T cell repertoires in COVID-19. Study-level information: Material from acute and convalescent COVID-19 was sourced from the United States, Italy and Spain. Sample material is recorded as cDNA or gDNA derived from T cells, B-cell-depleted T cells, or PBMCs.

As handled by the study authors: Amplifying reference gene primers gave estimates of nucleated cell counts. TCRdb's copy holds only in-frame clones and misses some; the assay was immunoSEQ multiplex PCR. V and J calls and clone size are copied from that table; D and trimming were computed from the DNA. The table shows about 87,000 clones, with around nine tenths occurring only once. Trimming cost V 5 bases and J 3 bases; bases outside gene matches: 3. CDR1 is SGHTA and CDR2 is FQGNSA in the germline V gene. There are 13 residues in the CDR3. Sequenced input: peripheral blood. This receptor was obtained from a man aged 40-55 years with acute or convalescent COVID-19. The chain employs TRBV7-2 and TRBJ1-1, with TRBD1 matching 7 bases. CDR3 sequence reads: CASSRGRDTEAFF. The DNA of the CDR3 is TGTGCCAGCAGCAGGGGGCGCGACACTGAAGCTTTCTTT.